This T cell receptor (beta chain) derives from a study of blood T cell repertoires in COVID-19 (dated by TCRdb to the early 2020s). For context, the study as a whole: Collaborator samples came from the United States, Italy and Spain and covered acute and convalescent phases of COVID-19. Nearly every sample came with metadata listing a de-identified subject ID, COVID-19 status, age in years and sex. A freely available public database, intended as a resource for researchers studying the immune response to SARS-CoV-2, is where the repertoires were released. The samples were drawn from the first 160 participants of the ongoing ImmuneRACE study and from 950 to 1,500 subjects provided by 6 global collaborators. Subjects who had been exposed to COVID-19, were actively infected with it, or had recovered from it provided the deeply sampled blood TCRbeta repertoires that made up the dataset. The material from the prospective study consisted of cDNA or gDNA derived from T cells, B-cell-depleted T cells, or PBMCs. Where available, HLA class I and class II types were taken from metadata supplied by the sample provider and were not determined by assay-based typing. Broad study findings and their caveats: Clinical and demographic metadata were provided uncurated, with the amount varying by source and participant.

Regarding this clone: What antigen it recognizes has not been identified. Base qualities are not at hand, and no much larger clone is one base apart.

One collaborating source in Seattle enrolled patients during active infection and followed them longitudinally through the course of disease. Collaborating institutions collected whole blood in K2EDTA tubes following their own protocols. For TCRbeta analysis, collaborator samples were shipped as frozen whole blood, as isolated PBMCs, or as DNA extracted from either sample type. TCRbeta CDR3 regions were amplified from genomic DNA by means of the immunoSEQ Assay, a bias-controlled multiplex PCR. The authors' analysis ran thus. Nucleated cell counts per sample were estimated from amplification of reference gene primers within the assay. To quantify the absolute abundance of each unique TCRbeta CDR3 rearrangement, sequence reads were collapsed and filtered. For each sample, productive Simpson clonality was calculated as the square root of Simpson's diversity index across productive rearrangements. Drawn from immuneACCESS, this table holds only the in-frame rearrangements with V and J called that TCRdb kept. Clones are partly lost; checked studies trace under half to an unresolved V gene and leave the rest unexplained. V and J calls and clone size are copied from that table; D and trimming were computed from the DNA. The sample table shows about 76,000 clones, and roughly 85% are seen once. Of the sample, approximately 9.9% is held by the ten largest clones.

The germline V gene provides CDR1 KGHSH and CDR2 LQKENI. Inclusive of the bounding cysteine and phenylalanine, the CDR3 is 15 residues long. CDR3 DNA is the only sequence kept; it has 45 bases, read in frame from the first base. V lost 5 bases and J lost 0 bases, and the count of bases not matched to a germline gene is 7. The chain uses TRBV18 and TRBJ2-7, with TRBD1 matching 7 junction bases. The sequence came from a man in his sixties with COVID-19, enrolled during active disease. Sample: peripheral blood. The DNA sequence is TGTGCCAGCTCATTAGAGACAGGGACCTCCTACGAGCAGTACTTC. Its protein reads: CASSLETGTSYEQYF.